This T cell receptor beta chain was obtained from a study of T-cell reconstitution after alpha-beta-depleted transplantation in children (dated by TCRdb to the mid-2010s). At the level of the whole study: Using TCR repertoire profiling, the study followed T-cell immune reconstitution in a quantitative way in children after TCRalphabeta/CD19-depleted allogeneic hematopoietic cell transplantation. Study-wide findings and limitations: In some patients, the high TCRbeta diversity seen at day 60 was put down to recipient T cells and intrathymic progenitors that had survived conditioning. Over subsequent months, a decline in hyperexpanded clone frequencies was noted, and after one year, T-cell counts and TCRbeta diversity were mostly ascribed to newly produced T cells. Apparently early alphabetaT-cell count recovery about two months after transplant reportedly relied on only several hundred rapidly expanded clones derived from non-depleted graft cells.

This clonotype appeared many times. Its antigen remains unidentified. Qualities for individual bases were not recorded, and no much larger clone is one base off. The treatment or condition label corresponds to: allogeneic hematopoietic cell transplantation with graft depleted of TCRalphabeta T cells and CD19 B cells. TCRalphabeta/CD19-depleted allogeneic hematopoietic cell grafts were given to the transplant recipients, all of whom were children. The library was generated by PCR. TCRdb names Illumina HiSeq 2500 as the instrument used. TCR library preparation used molecular barcoding, with unique molecular identifiers applied to normalize quantification of the TCRbeta repertoire. TCRdb reanalyzed the raw reads on its own, using fastp at Q25 for trimming and MiXCR for clone calling, and kept in-frame beta chains. Every entry covers one CDR3 protein and lists the most common genes and DNA from its rows. The sample table records 450,000 to 550,000 distinct CDR3 sequences; over 10% of these occur just once. About 14% of the sample is in the top ten clones.

Trimming leaves V shorter by 0 bases and J shorter by 4 bases, with the junction holding 5 bases beyond the gene matches. CDR1 and CDR2 (SGHRS, YFSETQ) derive from the germline V gene. Inclusive of the bounding cysteine and phenylalanine, the CDR3 is 16 residues long. The read is trimmed to its CDR3 DNA, 48 bases read in frame from base 1. The material was PBMCs, mostly from graft donor cells, obtained 180 days after TCRalphabeta/CD19-depleted stem cell transplant. The sequence joins TRBV5-1 to TRBJ1-1, with TRBD1 matching 11 junction bases. The TCR originated in a female patient between 2 and 15 years old who had a stem cell transplant for aplastic anemia, so the T cells may come from the graft donor. The CDR3 region reads CASSLVGTGGSTEAFF. The sequenced DNA: TGCGCCAGCAGCTTGGTCGGGACAGGGGGAAGCACTGAAGCTTTCTTT.